The TCR beta chain under discussion was sequenced for a study of T cell changes during pregnancy in multiple sclerosis (dated by TCRdb to between 2018 and 2021). For context, the study as a whole: In women with multiple sclerosis, the researchers looked at how the T cell repertoire shifted as pregnancy progressed.

About this clone itself: The clone's antigen remains unknown. Base qualities were left out, and no much larger clone turns up one base away.

The germline V gene provides CDR1 LGHNA and CDR2 YSLEER. The CDR3 contains 15 residues, cysteine and phenylalanine counted. Here the CDR3 DNA is all that survives: 45 bases in frame from base 1. Deletion took 1 base off V and 6 bases off J, with a span of 12 bases between the germline ends. The library was prepared using the immunoSEQ multiplex PCR assay. TCRdb's version of the immuneACCESS table is confined to in-frame rearrangements and falls short of the full clone set. An unresolved V gene accounts for under half of the shortfall where checked; the remainder is of unknown origin. The sample profile shows 45,000 to 55,000 clones; around 90% of them were found once. The ten largest make up over 0.95% of the sample.

The sample here was CD4+ T cells from peripheral blood mononuclear cells, taken in the second trimester of pregnancy. The chain is encoded by TRBV4-3 joined to TRBJ2-2, with a tentative D gene TRBD1 over 6 matching bases. The sequence was obtained from a female donor with multiple sclerosis, enrolled in a pregnancy study. DNA sequence: TGCGCCAGCAGCCAAGGCGCCAGGGGAGCCGGGGAGCTGTTTTTT. It codes for CASSQGARGAGELFF.